This T cell receptor beta chain stems from a study of cytomegalovirus exposure and HLA in healthy donors. Data came from immunoSEQ multiplex PCR; TCRdb stores just in-frame clones and leaves some out. The data hold 250,000 to 400,000 clones, with approximately 86% observed a single time. CDR3 length equals 15 residues. The germline V gene has CDR1 SGHVS and CDR2 FQNEAQ. Trimming removed 1 base at V and 5 bases at J, with 14 bases between. The receptor was isolated from a man in his thirties or forties in good health and CMV-seronegative. The chain recombines TRBV7-8 with TRBJ1-1; no firm D call. The sample consisted of PBMCs. CDR3 coding DNA: TGTGCCAGCAGCTTAGACAATGGTGGCGGAACTGAAGCTTTCTTT. Its protein product is CASSLDNGGGTEAFF.